A selection of T cell receptor beta chains follows, all from one sample in a study of blood T cell repertoires in COVID-19. Using immunoSEQ multiplex PCR, the repertoire was profiled, and TCRdb retains in-frame clones only, with some absent. The data show 70,000 or so clones, about four fifths seen once. Sequenced: peripheral blood. These receptor sequences come from a human donor in a cohort sampled during active COVID-19. CDR3s leave out the opening cysteine and the closing phenylalanine or tryptophan.

ASSRLMNEKLF	TRBV7-9	TRBJ1-4
ASSRGAYEQY	TRBV12-3/TRBV12-4	TRBJ2-7
ATSSGGGEETQY	TRBV15	TRBJ2-5
ASSMVADYSNQPQH	TRBV19	TRBJ1-5
ASSKGQVYNEQF	TRBV19	TRBJ2-1
ASRTGPGEQY	TRBV6-5	TRBJ2-7
ASRIQGFMNTEAF	TRBV28	TRBJ1-1
ASSSGLAGGRLY	TRBV28	TRBJ2-7
ASSIETGHWNTEAF	TRBV19	TRBJ1-1
ASSRKSEGETQY	TRBV7-9	TRBJ2-5
ASSLYSSYNEQF	TRBV28	TRBJ2-1
ASSIGRDGGELF	TRBV19	TRBJ2-2
ASSLDWASEQY	TRBV5-5	TRBJ2-7
ATSEPGGTGELF	TRBV24-1	TRBJ2-2
ASSQDFSGYTGELF	TRBV3-1/TRBV3-2	TRBJ2-2
ASSEGPGRETQY	TRBV10-1	TRBJ2-5
ASSIGQNSPLH	TRBV19	TRBJ1-6
ASSLGLARETQY	TRBV7-2	TRBJ2-5
ASSFPGKQDSYEQY	TRBV11-2	TRBJ2-7
ASSSYYEQY	TRBV6-5	TRBJ2-7
ASRVGAPLH	TRBV6-5	TRBJ1-6
ASSEAQGGKLF	TRBV2	TRBJ1-4
ASSLPSGGGAQY	TRBV3-1/TRBV3-2	TRBJ2-5
ASSRRGGRETQY	TRBV28	TRBJ2-5
ASSLGPSGGASQY	TRBV28	TRBJ2-5
ASRPDRLSGANVLT	TRBV6-4	TRBJ2-6
ASSLEGPGQPQH	TRBV7-9	TRBJ1-5
ASSLETGDAF	TRBV11-2	TRBJ1-1
ASSDPEPAGVVDTQY	TRBV25-1	TRBJ2-3
ASSQVINVLT	TRBV3-1/TRBV3-2	TRBJ2-6
ASSQRGGEGDTQY	TRBV23-1	TRBJ2-3
ASSLSGQGQSYSNQPQH	TRBV7-9	TRBJ1-5
ASSPILGTAYNEQF	TRBV7-8	TRBJ2-1
ASSPILTVTYEQY	TRBV27	TRBJ2-7
ASSYSGTSGGGEQY	TRBV6-5	TRBJ2-7
ASSPGAGVTQPQH	TRBV7-2	TRBJ1-5
ASSFGGRINEQF	TRBV5-1	TRBJ2-1